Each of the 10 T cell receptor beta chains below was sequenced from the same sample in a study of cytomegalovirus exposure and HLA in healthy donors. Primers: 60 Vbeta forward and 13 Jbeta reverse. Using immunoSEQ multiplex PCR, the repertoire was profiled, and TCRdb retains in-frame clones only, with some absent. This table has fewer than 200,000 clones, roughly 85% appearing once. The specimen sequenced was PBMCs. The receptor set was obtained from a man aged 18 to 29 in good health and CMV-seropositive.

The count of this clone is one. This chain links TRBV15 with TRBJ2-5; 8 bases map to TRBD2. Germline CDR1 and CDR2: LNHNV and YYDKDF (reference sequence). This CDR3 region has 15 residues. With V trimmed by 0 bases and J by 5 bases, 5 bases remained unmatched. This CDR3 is CATSRDIAGYETQYF. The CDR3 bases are TGTGCCACCAGCAGAGATATAGCGGGGTATGAGACCCAGTACTTC.

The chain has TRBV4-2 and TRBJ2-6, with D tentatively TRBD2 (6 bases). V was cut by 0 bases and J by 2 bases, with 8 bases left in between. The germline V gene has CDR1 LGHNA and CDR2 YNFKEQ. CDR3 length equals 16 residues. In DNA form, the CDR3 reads TGTGCCAGCAGCCAAGAGGAGGGGACTGGGGCCAACGTCCTGACTTTC. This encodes CASSQEEGTGANVLTF.

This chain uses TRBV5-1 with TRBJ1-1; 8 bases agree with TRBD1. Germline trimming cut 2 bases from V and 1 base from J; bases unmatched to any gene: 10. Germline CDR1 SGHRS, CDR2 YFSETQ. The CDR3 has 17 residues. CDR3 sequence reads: CASSLGTGVISNTEAFF. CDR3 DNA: TGCGCCAGCAGCTTAGGGACAGGTGTCATCTCGAACACTGAAGCTTTCTTT.

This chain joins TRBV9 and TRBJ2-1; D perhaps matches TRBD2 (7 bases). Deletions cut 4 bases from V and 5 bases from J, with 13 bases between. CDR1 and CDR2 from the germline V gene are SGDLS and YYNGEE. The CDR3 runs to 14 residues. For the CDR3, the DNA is TGTGCCAGCAGCCCAGGGGACTACAACAATGAGCAGTTCTTC. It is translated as CASSPGDYNNEQFF.

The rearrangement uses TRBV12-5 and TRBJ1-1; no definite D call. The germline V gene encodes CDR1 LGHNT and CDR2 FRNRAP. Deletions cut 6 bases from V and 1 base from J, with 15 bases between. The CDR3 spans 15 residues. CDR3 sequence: CASGTGGGSNTEAFF. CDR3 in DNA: TGTGCTAGTGGAACTGGAGGAGGCTCGAACACTGAAGCTTTCTTT.

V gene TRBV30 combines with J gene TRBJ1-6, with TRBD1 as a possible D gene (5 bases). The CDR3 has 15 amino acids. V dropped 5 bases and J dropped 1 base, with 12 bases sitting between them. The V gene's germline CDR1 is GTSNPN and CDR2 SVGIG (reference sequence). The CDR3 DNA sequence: TGTGCCTGGCACTACGGGGGTTCCTATAATTCACCCCTCCACTTT. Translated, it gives CAWHYGGSYNSPLHF.

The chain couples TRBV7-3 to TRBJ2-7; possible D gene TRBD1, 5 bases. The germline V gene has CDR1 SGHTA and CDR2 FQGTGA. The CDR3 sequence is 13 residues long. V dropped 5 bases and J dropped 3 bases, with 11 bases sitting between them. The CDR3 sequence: CASSPFQGYEQYF. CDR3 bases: TGTGCCAGCAGCCCCTTTCAGGGCTACGAGCAGTACTTC.

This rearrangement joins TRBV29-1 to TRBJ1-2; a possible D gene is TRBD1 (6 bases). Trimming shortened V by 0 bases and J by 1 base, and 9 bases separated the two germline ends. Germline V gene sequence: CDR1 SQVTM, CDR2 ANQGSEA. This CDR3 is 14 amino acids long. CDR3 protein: CSVEDLRGNYGYTF. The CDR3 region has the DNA TGCAGCGTTGAAGATCTCAGGGGTAACTATGGCTACACCTTC.

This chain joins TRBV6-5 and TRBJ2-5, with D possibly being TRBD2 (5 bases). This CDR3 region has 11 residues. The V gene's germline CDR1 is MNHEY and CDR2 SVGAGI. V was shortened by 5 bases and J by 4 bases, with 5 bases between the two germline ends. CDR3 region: CASSGRETQYF. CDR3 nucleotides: TGTGCCAGCAGTGGGAGAGAGACCCAGTACTTC.

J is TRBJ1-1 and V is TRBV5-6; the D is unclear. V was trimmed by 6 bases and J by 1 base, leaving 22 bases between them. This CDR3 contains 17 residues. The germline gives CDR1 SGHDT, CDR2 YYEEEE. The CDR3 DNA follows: TGTGCCAGCACCCTGGCGGGTTTACGGACCCCGAACACTGAAGCTTTCTTT. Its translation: CASTLAGLRTPNTEAFF.